This T cell receptor beta chain was captured in a study of monozygotic twins with cystic fibrosis (dated by TCRdb to the early 2020s). General notes on the study: Barcoded libraries were made from three micrograms of fragmented DNA using about 15 PCR cycles. Data for three of the twin pairs had been reported previously in another context. On the day blood was drawn, the twins' weight-for-height and FEVPerc (FEV1 disease centile) were ranked against those of the 1,060 cohort participants. The study compared TCR beta repertoires within and between 16 monozygotic twin pairs with cystic fibrosis to assess genetic influence on V and J gene usage. The cohort included ten female and six male twin pairs, mostly children and adolescents, aged about 2.0 to 40 years with a median of 9.1 years. The paper as a whole reports these results and caveats: Simpson clonality was generally low (median around 0.0094), suggesting a naive-dominated repertoire, with higher clonality in the most severely affected patients. The cohort was small, and the number of shared CDR3s showed no association with age, concordance or disease severity. Significantly higher nucleotide-identical clonotype sharing was observed within monozygotic CF twin pairs than between unrelated CF individuals (P = 0.000026, Mann-Whitney). The greatest similarity to the co-twin was observed for V gene usage in 13 of 16 pairs and for J usage in 8 of 16 pairs, which suggested genetic constraints.

This clone appeared a few times. No antigen is known for it. Base quality data are lacking; no much larger clone is found one base away. TCR beta CDR3 regions were amplified by multiplex PCR with the immunoSEQ immune profiling system according to the manufacturer's instructions. Sequencing was performed on an Illumina NextSeq system. The original methods were these. Sequence data were processed on the immunoSEQ Analyzer platform, and clonality was calculated as the square root of Simpson's index of productive rearrangements. Similarity in V and J usage was quantified by Jensen-Shannon distance, and CDR3 generation probabilities were calculated with OLGA. The researchers looked up shared CDR3 sequences in the immuneACCESS database (August 2020) and in VDJdb (December 2020). The source is immuneACCESS, and TCRdb retained only in-frame sequences with V and J called. Part of the clones is not carried over; for the studies checked, unresolved V genes explain less than half of this, and the remainder is unexplained. V and J calls and clone size are as listed in that table; D and trimming were resolved from the DNA. The sample yields around 30,000 clones; around four fifths were counted once. Approximately 0.93% of the sample belongs to the ten largest clones.

The twin pairs came from the European Cystic Fibrosis Twin and Sibling Study Cohort, a cohort that recruited patients from some 150 CF clinics across 14 European countries. Both zygosity and CFTR genotype were checked in-house, and zygosity was tested with multiplex PCR across nine short tandem repeat loci. Peripheral blood was sampled from each twin, and clinical parameters were recorded on the day of blood sampling. Phenol/chloroform extraction was used to isolate genomic DNA from peripheral blood cells, and the DNA was then kept in TE buffer at 4 degrees C. The CDR3 covers 13 residues, taking in both the cysteine and the phenylalanine. Just the 39-base CDR3 DNA is kept, in frame starting at base 1. Reading the germline V gene gives CDR1 SGDLS and CDR2 YYNGEE. The germline V end is reduced by 3 bases and the J end by 8 bases; junction bases left unmatched: 7.

The receptor was derived from a girl aged 2 to 10 with cystic fibrosis. The rearranged segments are TRBV9 and TRBJ1-1, with 7 bases matching TRBD1. Sample: blood. The DNA sequence is as follows: TGTGCCAGCAGCGCGACTCAGGGGGGAGAAGCTTTCTTT. This gives the protein CASSATQGGEAFF.